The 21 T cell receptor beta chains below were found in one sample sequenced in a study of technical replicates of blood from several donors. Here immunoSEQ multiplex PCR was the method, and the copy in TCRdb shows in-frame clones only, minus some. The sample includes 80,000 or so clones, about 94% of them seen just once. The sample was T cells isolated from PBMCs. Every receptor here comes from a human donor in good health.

The CDR3 here is CASSLLEEDQYF. DNA for the CDR3: TGTGCCAGCAGCTTGTTAGAGGAGGACCAGTACTTC. This sequence joins TRBV5-4 and TRBJ2-7, with D perhaps TRBD2 (5 bases). Germline CDR1 is SGHNT and CDR2 is YYREEE (reference sequence). V gave up 1 base and J gave up 10 bases, with 12 bases separating them. The CDR3 length is 12 residues.

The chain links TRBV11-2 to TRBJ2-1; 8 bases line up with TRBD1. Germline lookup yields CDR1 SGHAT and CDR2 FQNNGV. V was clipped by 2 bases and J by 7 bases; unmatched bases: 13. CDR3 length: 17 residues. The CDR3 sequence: CASSLRSGQGARNEQFF. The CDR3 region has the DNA TGTGCCAGCAGCTTAAGATCCGGGCAGGGGGCCAGGAATGAGCAGTTCTTC.

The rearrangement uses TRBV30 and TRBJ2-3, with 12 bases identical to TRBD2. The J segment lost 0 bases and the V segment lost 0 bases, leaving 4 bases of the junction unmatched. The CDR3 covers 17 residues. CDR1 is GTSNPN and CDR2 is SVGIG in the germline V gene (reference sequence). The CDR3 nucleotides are TGTGCCTGGAGTGTGGGACTAGCGGGCTCTAGCACAGATACGCAGTATTTT. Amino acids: CAWSVGLAGSSTDTQYF.

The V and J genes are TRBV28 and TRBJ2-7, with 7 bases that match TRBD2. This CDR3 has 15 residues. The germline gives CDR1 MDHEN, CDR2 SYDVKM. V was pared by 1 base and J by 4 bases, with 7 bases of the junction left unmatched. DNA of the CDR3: TGTGCCAGCAGTTTATCTAGCGGAGTCAAGTACGAGCAGTACTTC. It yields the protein CASSLSSGVKYEQYF.

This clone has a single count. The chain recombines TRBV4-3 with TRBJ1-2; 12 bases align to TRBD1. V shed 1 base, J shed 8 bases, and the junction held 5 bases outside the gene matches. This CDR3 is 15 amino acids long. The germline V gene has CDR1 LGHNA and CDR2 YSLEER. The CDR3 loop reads CASSQGGQGAWGYTF. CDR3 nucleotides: TGCGCCAGCAGCCAAGGGGGACAGGGGGCGTGGGGCTACACCTTC.

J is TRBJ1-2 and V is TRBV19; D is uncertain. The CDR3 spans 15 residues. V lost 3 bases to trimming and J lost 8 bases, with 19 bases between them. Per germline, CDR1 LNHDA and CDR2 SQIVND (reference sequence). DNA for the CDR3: TGTGCCAGTAGTATGGAAGTAATCGGGGTTGAAGGCTACACCTTC. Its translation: CASSMEVIGVEGYTF. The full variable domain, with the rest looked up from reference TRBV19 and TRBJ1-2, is DGGITQSPKYLFRKEGQNVTLSCEQNLNHDAMYWYRQDPGQGLRLIYYSQIVNDFQKGDIAEGYSVSREKKESFPLTVTSAQKNPTAFYLCASSMEVIGVEGYTFGSGTRLTVV.

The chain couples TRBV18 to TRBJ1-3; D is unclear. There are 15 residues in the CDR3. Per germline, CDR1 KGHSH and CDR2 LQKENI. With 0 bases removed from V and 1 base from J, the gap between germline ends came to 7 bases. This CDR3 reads CASSPPISSGNTIYF. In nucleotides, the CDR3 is TGTGCCAGCTCACCACCCATCAGTTCTGGAAACACCATATATTTT.

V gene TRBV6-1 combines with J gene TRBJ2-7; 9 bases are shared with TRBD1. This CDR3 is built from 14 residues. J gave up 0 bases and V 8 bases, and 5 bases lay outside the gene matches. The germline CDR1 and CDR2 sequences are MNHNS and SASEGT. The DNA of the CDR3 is TGTGCCAGCCGGGACAGGGCCAACTCCTACGAGCAGTACTTC. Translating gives CASRDRANSYEQYF.

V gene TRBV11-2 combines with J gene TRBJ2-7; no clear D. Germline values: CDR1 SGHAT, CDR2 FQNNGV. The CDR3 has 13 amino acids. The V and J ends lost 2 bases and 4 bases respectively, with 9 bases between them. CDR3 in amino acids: CASSLHTGYEQYF. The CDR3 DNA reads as TGTGCCAGCAGCTTACATACGGGTTACGAGCAGTACTTC.

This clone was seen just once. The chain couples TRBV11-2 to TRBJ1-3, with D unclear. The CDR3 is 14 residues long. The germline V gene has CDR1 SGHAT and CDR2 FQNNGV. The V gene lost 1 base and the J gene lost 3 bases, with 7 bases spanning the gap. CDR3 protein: CASSLAPGGNTIYF. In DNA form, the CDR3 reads TGTGCCAGCAGCTTAGCCCCGGGTGGAAACACCATATATTTT.

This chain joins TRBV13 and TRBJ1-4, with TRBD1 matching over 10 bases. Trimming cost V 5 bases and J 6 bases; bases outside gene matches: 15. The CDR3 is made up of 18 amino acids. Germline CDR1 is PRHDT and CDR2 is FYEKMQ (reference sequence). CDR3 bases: TGTGCCAGCAGCGGGCGGACAGGGGGAGGAAGTTGGGATGAAAAACTGTTTTTT. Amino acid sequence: CASSGRTGGGSWDEKLFF.

The CDR3 loop reads CASSVEDSVYEAFF. In nucleotides, the CDR3 is TGTGCCAGCAGCGTAGAGGACAGTGTTTATGAAGCTTTCTTT. V is TRBV9 and J is TRBJ1-1; D possibly corresponds to TRBD1 (6 bases). The CDR3 has 14 residues. CDR1 SGDLS and CDR2 YYNGEE come from the germline V gene. V was pared by 0 bases and J by 7 bases, with 13 bases between.

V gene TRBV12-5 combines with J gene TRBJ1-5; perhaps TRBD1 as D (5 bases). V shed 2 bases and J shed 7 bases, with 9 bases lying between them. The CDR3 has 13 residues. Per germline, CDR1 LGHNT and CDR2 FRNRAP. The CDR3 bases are TGTGCTAGTGGTTTGTCAGGGAACCAGCCCCAGCATTTT. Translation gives CASGLSGNQPQHF.

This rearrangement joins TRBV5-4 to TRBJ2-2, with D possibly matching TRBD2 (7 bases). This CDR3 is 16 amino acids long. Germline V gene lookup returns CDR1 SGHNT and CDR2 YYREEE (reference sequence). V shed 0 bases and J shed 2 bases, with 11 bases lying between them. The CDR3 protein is CASSLASGGNTGELFF. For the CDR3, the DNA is TGTGCCAGCAGCTTGGCCTCGGGGGGCAACACCGGGGAGCTGTTTTTT. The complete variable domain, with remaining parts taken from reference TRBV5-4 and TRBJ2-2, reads ETGVTQSPTHLIKTRGQQVTLRCSSQSGHNTVSWYQQALGQGPQFIFQYYREEENGRGNFPPRFSGLQFPNYSSELNVNALELDDSALYLCASSLASGGNTGELFFGEGSRLTVL.

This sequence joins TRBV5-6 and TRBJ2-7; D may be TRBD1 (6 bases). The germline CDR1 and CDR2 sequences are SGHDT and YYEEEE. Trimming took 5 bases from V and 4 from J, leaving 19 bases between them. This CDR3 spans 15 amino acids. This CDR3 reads CASRSRDIGLYEQYF. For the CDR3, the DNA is TGTGCCAGCAGAAGTCGGGACATCGGATTATACGAGCAGTACTTC.

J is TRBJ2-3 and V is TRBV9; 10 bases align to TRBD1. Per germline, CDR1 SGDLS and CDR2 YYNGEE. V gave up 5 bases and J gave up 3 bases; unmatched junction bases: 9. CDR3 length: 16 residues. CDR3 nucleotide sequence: TGTGCCAGCAGTCTTACCGGGACAGGGGTGACAGATACGCAGTATTTT. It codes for CASSLTGTGVTDTQYF.

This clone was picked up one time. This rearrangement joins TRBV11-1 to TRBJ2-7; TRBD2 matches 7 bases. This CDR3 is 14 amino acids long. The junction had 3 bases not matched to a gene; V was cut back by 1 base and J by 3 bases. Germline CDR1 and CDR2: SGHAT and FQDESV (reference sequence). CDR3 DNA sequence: TGTGCCAGCAGCTTAGGGGCGGGAGACTACGAGCAGTACTTC. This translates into CASSLGAGDYEQYF.

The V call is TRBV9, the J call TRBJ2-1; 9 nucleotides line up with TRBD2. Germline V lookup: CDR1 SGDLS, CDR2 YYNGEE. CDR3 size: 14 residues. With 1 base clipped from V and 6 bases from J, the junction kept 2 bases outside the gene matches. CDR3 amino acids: CASSVIAGVNEQFF. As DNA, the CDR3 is TGTGCCAGCAGCGTAATAGCGGGAGTCAATGAGCAGTTCTTC.

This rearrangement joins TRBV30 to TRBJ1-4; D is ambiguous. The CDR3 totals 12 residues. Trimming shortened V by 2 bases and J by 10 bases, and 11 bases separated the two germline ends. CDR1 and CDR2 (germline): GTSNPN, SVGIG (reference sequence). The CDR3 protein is CAWSLQDRKLFF. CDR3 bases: TGTGCCTGGAGTTTGCAGGATAGAAAACTGTTTTTT.

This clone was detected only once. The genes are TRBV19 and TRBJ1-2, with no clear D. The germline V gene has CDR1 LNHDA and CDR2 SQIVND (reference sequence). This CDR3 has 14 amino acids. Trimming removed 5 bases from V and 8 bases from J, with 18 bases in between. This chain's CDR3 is CASSEGREIEGYTF. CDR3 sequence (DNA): TGTGCCAGTAGTGAAGGGAGGGAAATAGAAGGCTACACCTTC.

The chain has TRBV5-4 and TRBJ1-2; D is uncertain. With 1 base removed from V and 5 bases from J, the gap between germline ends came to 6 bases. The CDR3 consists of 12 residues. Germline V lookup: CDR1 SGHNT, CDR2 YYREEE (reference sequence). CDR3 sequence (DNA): TGTGCCAGCAGCTTGTCGGAGTATGGCTACACCTTC. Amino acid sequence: CASSLSEYGYTF.